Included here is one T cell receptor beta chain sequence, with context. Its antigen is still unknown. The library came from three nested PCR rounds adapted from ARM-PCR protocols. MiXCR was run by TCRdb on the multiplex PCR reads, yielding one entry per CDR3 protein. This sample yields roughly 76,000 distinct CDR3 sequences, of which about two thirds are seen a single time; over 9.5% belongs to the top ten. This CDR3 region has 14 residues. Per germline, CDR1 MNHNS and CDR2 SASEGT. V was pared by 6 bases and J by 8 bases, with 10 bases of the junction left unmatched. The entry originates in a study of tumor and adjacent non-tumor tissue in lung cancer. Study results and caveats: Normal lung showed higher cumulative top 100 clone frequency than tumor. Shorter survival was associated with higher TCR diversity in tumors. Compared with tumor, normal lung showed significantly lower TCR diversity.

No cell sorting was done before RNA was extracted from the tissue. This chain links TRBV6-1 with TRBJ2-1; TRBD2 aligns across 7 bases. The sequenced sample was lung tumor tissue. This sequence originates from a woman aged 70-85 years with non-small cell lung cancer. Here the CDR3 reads CASSSIVAGYEQFF. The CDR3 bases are TGTGCCAGCAGCTCCATCGTAGCGGGTTATGAGCAGTTCTTC.